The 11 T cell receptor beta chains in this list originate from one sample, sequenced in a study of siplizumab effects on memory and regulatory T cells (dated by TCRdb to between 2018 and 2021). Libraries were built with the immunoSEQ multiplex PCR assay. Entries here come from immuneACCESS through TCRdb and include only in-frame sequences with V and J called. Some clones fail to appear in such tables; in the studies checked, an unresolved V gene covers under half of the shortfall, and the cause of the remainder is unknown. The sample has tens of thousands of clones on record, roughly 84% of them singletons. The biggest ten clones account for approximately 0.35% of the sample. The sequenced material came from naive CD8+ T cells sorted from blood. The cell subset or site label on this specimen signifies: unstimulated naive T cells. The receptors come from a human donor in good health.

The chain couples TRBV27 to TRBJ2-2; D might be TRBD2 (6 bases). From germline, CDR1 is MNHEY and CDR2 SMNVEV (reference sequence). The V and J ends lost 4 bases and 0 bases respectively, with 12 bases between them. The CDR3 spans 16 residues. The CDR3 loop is CASSSLGGPNTGELFF. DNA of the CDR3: TGTGCCAGCAGTTCCCTCGGGGGACCGAACACCGGGGAGCTGTTTTTT.

Here the CDR3 DNA reads TGTGCCAGCAGCGCTGAGGGACAGGGGATGGGCAATGAGCAGTTCTTC. Translating it yields CASSAEGQGMGNEQFF. The chain combines TRBV9 with TRBJ2-1; 10 nucleotides line up with TRBD1. The J segment lost 6 bases and the V segment lost 3 bases, leaving 9 bases of the junction unmatched. Germline V gives CDR1 SGDLS, CDR2 YYNGEE. There are 16 residues in the CDR3.

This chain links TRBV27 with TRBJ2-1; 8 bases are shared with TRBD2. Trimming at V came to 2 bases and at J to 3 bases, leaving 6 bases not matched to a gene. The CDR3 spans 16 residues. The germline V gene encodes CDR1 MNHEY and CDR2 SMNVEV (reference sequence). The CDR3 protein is CASSLVVAGGYNEQFF. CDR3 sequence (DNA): TGTGCCAGCAGTTTAGTTGTGGCGGGAGGCTACAATGAGCAGTTCTTC.

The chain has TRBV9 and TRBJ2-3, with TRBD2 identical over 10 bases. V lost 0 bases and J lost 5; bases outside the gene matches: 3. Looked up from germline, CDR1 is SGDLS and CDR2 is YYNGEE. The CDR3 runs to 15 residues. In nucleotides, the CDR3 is TGTGCCAGCAGCGTAGCGGCTAGCGGGGGAGATACGCAGTATTTT. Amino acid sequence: CASSVAASGGDTQYF.

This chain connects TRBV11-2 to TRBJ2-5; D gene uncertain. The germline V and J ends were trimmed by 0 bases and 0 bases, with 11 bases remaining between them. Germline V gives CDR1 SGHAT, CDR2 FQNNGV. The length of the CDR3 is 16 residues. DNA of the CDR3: TGTGCCAGCAGCTTAGAAGCTTTGTACGACCAAGAGACCCAGTACTTC. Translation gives CASSLEALYDQETQYF.

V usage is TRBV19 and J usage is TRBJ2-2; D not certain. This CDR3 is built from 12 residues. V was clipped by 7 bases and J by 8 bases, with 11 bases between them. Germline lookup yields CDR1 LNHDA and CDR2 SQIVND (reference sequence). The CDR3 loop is CASTKDGGELFF. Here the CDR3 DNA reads TGTGCCAGTACTAAGGACGGTGGGGAGCTGTTTTTT.

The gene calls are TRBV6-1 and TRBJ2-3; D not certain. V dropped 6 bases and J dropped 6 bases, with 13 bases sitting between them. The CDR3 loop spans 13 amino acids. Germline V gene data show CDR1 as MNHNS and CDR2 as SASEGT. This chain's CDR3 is CASRERGLDTQYF. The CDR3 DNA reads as TGTGCCAGCAGGGAGCGTGGGCTTGATACGCAGTATTTT.

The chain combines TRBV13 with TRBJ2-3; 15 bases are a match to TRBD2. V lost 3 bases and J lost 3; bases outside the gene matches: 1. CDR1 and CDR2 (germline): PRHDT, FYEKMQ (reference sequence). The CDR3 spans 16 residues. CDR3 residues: CASSFGLAGGTDTQYF. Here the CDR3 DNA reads TGTGCCAGCAGCTTCGGACTAGCGGGGGGGACAGATACGCAGTATTTT.

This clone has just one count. CDR3 region: CASGLGQGKAYEQYF. As DNA, the CDR3 is TGTGCTAGTGGTTTGGGACAGGGGAAAGCCTACGAGCAGTACTTC. The V and J genes are TRBV12-5 and TRBJ2-7; 8 positions match TRBD1. The CDR3 sequence is 15 residues long. CDR1 is LGHNT, CDR2 FRNRAP, per germline. J gave up 2 bases and V 1 base, and 4 bases lay outside the gene matches.

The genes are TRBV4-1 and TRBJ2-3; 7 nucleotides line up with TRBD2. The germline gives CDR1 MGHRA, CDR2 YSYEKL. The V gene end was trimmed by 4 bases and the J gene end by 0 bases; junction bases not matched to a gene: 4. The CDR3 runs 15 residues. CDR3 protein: CASSLGRASTDTQYF. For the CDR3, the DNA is TGCGCCAGCAGCCTTGGGAGGGCCAGCACAGATACGCAGTATTTT.

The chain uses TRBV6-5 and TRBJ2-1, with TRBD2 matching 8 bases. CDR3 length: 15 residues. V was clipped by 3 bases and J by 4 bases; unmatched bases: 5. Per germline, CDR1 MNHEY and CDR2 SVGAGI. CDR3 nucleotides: TGTGCCAGCAGTTATCAGCGGGAGCTGTACAATGAGCAGTTCTTC. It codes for CASSYQRELYNEQFF.